The entry below gives a single T cell receptor beta chain sequence along with its context. This clonotype has ten or more counts. There is no known antigen for this receptor. Per-base qualities were not stored, and no clone one base away is much larger. The receptor library was made with PCR. Sequencing used an Illumina HiSeq 2500. To normalize quantification of the TCRbeta repertoire, the TCR libraries were built with molecular barcoding that relied on unique molecular identifiers. The public reads were reprocessed in TCRdb via fastp at Q25 and MiXCR, keeping in-frame beta chains. Rows are combined by CDR3 protein, so each entry shows the most common genes and DNA. This sample gives about 78,000 distinct CDR3 sequences in total; roughly 15% of them show up just once. The ten largest clonotypes hold about 26% of the sample. Cut back by 4 bases and 6 bases, the V and J ends lie 14 bases apart. The CDR3 numbers 13 residues from cysteine through phenylalanine. Just the 39-base CDR3 DNA is kept, in frame starting at base 1. In the germline V gene, CDR1 corresponds to SGDLS and CDR2 to YYNGEE.

Sample treatment or condition, as interpreted from the label and publication: allogeneic hematopoietic cell transplantation with graft depleted of TCRalphabeta T cells and CD19 B cells. Transplant recipients were children who received TCRalphabeta/CD19-depleted allogeneic hematopoietic cell grafts. The data are from a study of T-cell reconstitution after alpha-beta-depleted transplantation in children (dated by TCRdb to 2015 to 2016). Background for the entire study: The study quantitatively tracked T-cell immune reconstitution after TCRalphabeta/CD19-depleted allogeneic hematopoietic cell transplantation in children using TCR repertoire profiling.

Results and caveats for the whole study, not just this receptor: Apparently early alphabetaT-cell count recovery about two months after transplant reportedly relied on only several hundred rapidly expanded clones derived from non-depleted graft cells. The high TCRbeta diversity at day 60 in some patients was ascribed to recipient T cells and intrathymic progenitors that had survived conditioning. Over subsequent months, a decline in hyperexpanded clone frequencies was noted, and after one year, T-cell counts and TCRbeta diversity were mostly ascribed to newly produced T cells.

Rearrangement joined TRBV9 to TRBJ2-7; TRBD2 is a weak D gene call, 6 bases matching. The sequence derives from a male patient between 2 and 15 years old who had a stem cell transplant for acute lymphoblastic leukemia, so the T cells may come from the graft donor. The input for sequencing was PBMCs, mostly from graft donor cells, taken 180 days after TCRalphabeta/CD19-depleted stem cell transplant. The DNA sequence is TGTGCCAGCAGCTTAGGGACCGGGGGCGAGCAGTACTTC. Translation gives CASSLGTGGEQYF.